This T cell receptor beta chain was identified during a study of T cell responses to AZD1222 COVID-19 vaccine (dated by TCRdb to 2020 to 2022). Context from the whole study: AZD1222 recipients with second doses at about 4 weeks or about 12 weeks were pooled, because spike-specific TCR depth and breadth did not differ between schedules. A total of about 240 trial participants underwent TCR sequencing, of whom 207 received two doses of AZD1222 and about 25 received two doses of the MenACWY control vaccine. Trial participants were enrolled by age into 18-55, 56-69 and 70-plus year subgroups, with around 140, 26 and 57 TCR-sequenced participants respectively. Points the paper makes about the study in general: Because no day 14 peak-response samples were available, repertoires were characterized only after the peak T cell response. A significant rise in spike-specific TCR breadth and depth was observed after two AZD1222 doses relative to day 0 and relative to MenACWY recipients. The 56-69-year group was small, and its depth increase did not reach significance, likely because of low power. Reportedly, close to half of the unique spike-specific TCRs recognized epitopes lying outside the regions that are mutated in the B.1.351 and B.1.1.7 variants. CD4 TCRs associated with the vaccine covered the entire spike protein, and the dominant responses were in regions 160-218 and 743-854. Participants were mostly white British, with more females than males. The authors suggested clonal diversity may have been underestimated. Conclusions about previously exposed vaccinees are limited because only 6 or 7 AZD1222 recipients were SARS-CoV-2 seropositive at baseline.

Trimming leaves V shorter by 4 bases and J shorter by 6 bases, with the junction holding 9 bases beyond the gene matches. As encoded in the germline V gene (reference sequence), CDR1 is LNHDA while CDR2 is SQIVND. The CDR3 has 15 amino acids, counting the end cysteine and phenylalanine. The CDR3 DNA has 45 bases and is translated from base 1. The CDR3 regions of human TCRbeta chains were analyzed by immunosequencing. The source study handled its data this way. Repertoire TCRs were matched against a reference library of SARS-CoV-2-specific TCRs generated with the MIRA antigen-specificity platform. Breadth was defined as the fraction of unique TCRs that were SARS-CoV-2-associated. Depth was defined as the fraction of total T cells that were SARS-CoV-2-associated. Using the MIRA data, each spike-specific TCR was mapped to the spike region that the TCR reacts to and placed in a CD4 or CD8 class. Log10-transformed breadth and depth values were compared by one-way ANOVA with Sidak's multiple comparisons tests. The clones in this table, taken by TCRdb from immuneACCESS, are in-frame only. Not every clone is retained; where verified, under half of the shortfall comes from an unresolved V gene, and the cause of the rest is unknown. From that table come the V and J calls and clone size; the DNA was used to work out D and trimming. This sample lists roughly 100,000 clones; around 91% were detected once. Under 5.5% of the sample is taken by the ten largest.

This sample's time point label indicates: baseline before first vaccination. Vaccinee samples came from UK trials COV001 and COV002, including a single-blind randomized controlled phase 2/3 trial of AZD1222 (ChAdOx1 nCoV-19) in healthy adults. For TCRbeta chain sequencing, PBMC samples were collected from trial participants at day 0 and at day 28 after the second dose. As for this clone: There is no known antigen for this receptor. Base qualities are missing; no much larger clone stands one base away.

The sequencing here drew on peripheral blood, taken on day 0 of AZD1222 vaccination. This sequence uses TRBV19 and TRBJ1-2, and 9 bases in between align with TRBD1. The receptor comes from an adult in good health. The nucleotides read TGTGCCAGTAGTAGGGGCCCAACAGGGGGCAATGGCTACACCTTC. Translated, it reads CASSRGPTGGNGYTF.